The 13 T cell receptor beta chains below come from one sample, sequenced in a study of Tregs in tolerant kidney transplant recipients. Clones were sequenced by immunoSEQ multiplex PCR, and TCRdb holds only the in-frame ones, with some missing. The sample contains approximately 260,000 clones, 80% to 85% of which appear only once. Sequencing was done on a sample of CD4+ T cells from blood. Receptors originate from a human donor in good health.

The gene calls are TRBV10-1 and TRBJ2-3; 8 bases align to TRBD1. This CDR3 spans 15 amino acids. Losses at the gene ends were 2 bases for V and 1 base for J; bases not matched to a gene: 2. Germline CDR1 reads WNHNN; CDR2 reads SYGVQD (reference sequence). The CDR3 is CASSETGGRTDTQYF. The DNA of the CDR3 is TGCGCCAGCAGTGAGACAGGGGGTCGCACAGATACGCAGTATTTT.

This clone was seen once. The chain joins TRBV11-3 to TRBJ2-1; tentative D call: TRBD2 (5 bases). This CDR3 is 13 amino acids long. V was trimmed by 1 base and J by 7 bases, leaving 8 bases between them. Germline V lookup: CDR1 SGHNT, CDR2 YENEEA. DNA of the CDR3: TGTGCCAGCAGCTTAGGTACTAGGAATGAGCAGTTCTTC. It translates to CASSLGTRNEQFF. Based on the CDR3 plus reference TRBV11-3 and TRBJ2-1, the full variable domain is EAGVVQSPRYKIIEKKQPVAFWCNPISGHNTLYWYLQNLGQGPELLIRYENEEAVDDSQLPKDRFSAERLKGVDSTLKIQPAELGDSAVYLCASSLGTRNEQFFGPGTRLTVL.

The rearrangement links TRBV11-2 to TRBJ1-2; weak D call: TRBD1 (5 bases). V was cut by 3 bases and J by 2 bases, with 16 bases left in between. Germline-derived CDR1 and CDR2 are SGHAT and FQNNGV. The CDR3 is made up of 16 amino acids. The CDR3 DNA reads as TGTGCCAGCAGCTTCTCAGGGATAAGGGCCAACTATGGCTACACCTTC. It translates to CASSFSGIRANYGYTF.

The CDR3 DNA sequence: TGTGCCAGCAGGGAACCGGGACAGCGAACCGGGGAGCTGTTTTTT. Its translation: CASREPGQRTGELFF. This chain uses TRBV7-9 with TRBJ2-2; 7 bases map to TRBD1. This CDR3 is built from 15 residues. Trimming at V came to 6 bases and at J to 5 bases, leaving 9 bases not matched to a gene. Germline V gene sequence: CDR1 SEHNR, CDR2 FQNEAQ (reference sequence).

The chain recombines TRBV6-4 with TRBJ2-1, with D perhaps assigned TRBD1 or TRBD2 (5 bases each). This CDR3 contains 15 residues. Trimming pared 4 bases from V and 4 bases from J, leaving 14 bases between. CDR1 and CDR2 from the germline V gene are MRHNA and SNTAGT. The CDR3 loop is CASSVGAGAYNEQFF. CDR3 in DNA: TGTGCCAGCAGTGTTGGAGCCGGGGCGTACAATGAGCAGTTCTTC.

The V gene is TRBV5-4, the J gene TRBJ2-7; 7 nucleotides match TRBD1. Per the germline V gene, CDR1 is SGHNT and CDR2 is YYREEE (reference sequence). Losses at the gene ends were 4 bases for V and 3 bases for J; bases not matched to a gene: 10. CDR3 length: 15 amino acids. This chain's CDR3 is CASSHGRQGHYEQYF. The CDR3 DNA follows: TGTGCCAGCAGCCACGGTAGACAGGGTCACTACGAGCAGTACTTC.

V usage is TRBV5-5 and J usage is TRBJ2-5; TRBD2 matches at 8 bases. This CDR3 comprises 15 residues. Germline trimming cut 1 base from V and 2 bases from J; bases unmatched to any gene: 4. The germline gives CDR1 SGHKS, CDR2 YYEKEE (reference sequence). CDR3 protein: CASSLLAGKQETQYF. CDR3 nucleotides: TGTGCCAGCAGCTTGTTAGCGGGGAAACAAGAGACCCAGTACTTC.

The chain joins TRBV20-1 to TRBJ1-2; unclear D gene. CDR3 length equals 11 residues. V gave up 6 bases and J gave up 8 bases, with 13 bases separating them. CDR1 and CDR2 from the germline V gene are DFQATT and SNEGSKA (reference sequence). For the CDR3, the DNA is TGCAGTGCCCCCAGAGGGAGCGGCTACACCTTC. As protein: CSAPRGSGYTF.

The CDR3 DNA reads TGTGCCAGCAGTTCAGAACAGGGCGCCCAATCGACCTTC. Protein: CASSSEQGAQSTF. The V gene is TRBV7-8, the J gene TRBJ1-2; D possibly corresponds to TRBD1 (6 bases). Trimming removed 6 bases at V and 14 bases at J, with 22 bases between. Germline values: CDR1 SGHVS, CDR2 FQNEAQ. The CDR3 sequence is 13 residues long.

CDR3 nucleotide sequence: TGTGCCAGTAGTGCCAGACAGGGGGATGAGCAGTTCTTC. Translating gives CASSARQGDEQFF. The V gene is TRBV19, the J gene TRBJ2-1; 9 bases match TRBD1. V shed 5 bases, J shed 8 bases, and the junction held 4 bases outside the gene matches. The germline V gene encodes CDR1 LNHDA and CDR2 SQIVND (reference sequence). The CDR3 has 13 amino acids.

The chain joins TRBV6-5 to TRBJ1-2; the D gene is possibly TRBD1 (5 bases). Per germline, CDR1 MNHEY and CDR2 SVGAGI. The CDR3 spans 14 residues. Trimming took 5 bases from V and 4 from J, leaving 14 bases between them. The CDR3 sequence: CASSTDGGVYGYTF. The CDR3 coding sequence is TGTGCCAGCAGTACGGACGGGGGGGTCTATGGCTACACCTTC.

A single count supports this clone. This chain connects TRBV5-1 to TRBJ2-1; 8 nucleotides match TRBD1. The CDR3 has 15 residues. Per germline, CDR1 SGHRS and CDR2 YFSETQ. Unmatched junction bases numbered 10, after V lost 7 bases and J lost 4 bases. This CDR3 reads CASATGTGHYNEQFF. The DNA for the CDR3 is TGCGCCAGCGCCACCGGGACAGGCCATTACAATGAGCAGTTCTTC.

The chain is built from TRBV5-1 and TRBJ2-1; TRBD2 matches 7 bases. CDR3 size: 13 residues. CDR1 and CDR2 from the germline V gene are SGHRS and YFSETQ. J lost 4 bases, V lost 4 bases, and 2 bases had no gene match. This CDR3 reads CASSTSAYNEQFF. As DNA, the CDR3 is TGCGCCAGCAGCACTAGCGCGTACAATGAGCAGTTCTTC. The variable domain in full, with the rest retrieved from reference TRBV5-1 and TRBJ2-1, is KAGVTQTPRYLIKTRGQQVTLSCSPISGHRSVSWYQQTPGQGLQFLFEYFSETQRNKGNFPGRFSGRQFSNSRSEMNVSTLELGDSALYLCASSTSAYNEQFFGPGTRLTVL.